Shown below are 13 T cell receptor beta chains from a single sample sequenced in a study of blood T cell repertoires in COVID-19. Clones were read by immunoSEQ multiplex PCR, and TCRdb kept only the in-frame ones, dropping some. The table includes around 190,000 clones, roughly four fifths detected once. The sample was peripheral blood. All receptors derive from a woman in her 70s with COVID-19, enrolled during active disease.

This chain connects TRBV27 to TRBJ1-2; TRBD1 is a possible D gene (6 bases). Between the trimmed V and J ends, which lost 6 bases and 7 bases, there was a span of 15 bases. Germline V CDR1 and CDR2: MNHEY, SMNVEV (reference sequence). The CDR3 consists of 13 residues. This chain's CDR3 is CASSPWGGPGYTF. Here the CDR3 DNA reads TGTGCCAGCAGCCCGTGGGGGGGGCCTGGCTACACCTTC.

V usage is TRBV18 and J usage is TRBJ2-4, with TRBD1 matching 8 bases. The germline V gene encodes CDR1 KGHSH and CDR2 LQKENI. The CDR3 covers 15 residues. V was clipped by 6 bases and J by 7 bases; unmatched bases: 11. The CDR3 protein is CASSPGQEVVNIQYF. The CDR3 coding sequence is TGTGCCAGCTCCCCGGGACAGGAGGTGGTGAACATTCAGTACTTC.

The chain couples TRBV5-1 to TRBJ2-3; perhaps TRBD2 as D (5 bases). Between the trimmed V and J ends, which lost 0 bases and 2 bases, there was a span of 16 bases. The germline gives CDR1 SGHRS, CDR2 YFSETQ. The CDR3 covers 17 residues. DNA of the CDR3: TGCGCCAGCAGCTTGGGGTTTTCGGTAGCGTACACAGATACGCAGTATTTT. Its protein product is CASSLGFSVAYTDTQYF.

The rearrangement links TRBV4-1 to TRBJ2-3; 15 nucleotides line up with TRBD2. The CDR3 covers 18 residues. After removal of 6 bases from V and 4 bases from J, the junction contained 11 bases not matched to a gene. Germline V CDR1 and CDR2: MGHRA, YSYEKL. CDR3 region: CASRAPGLAGGGADTQYF. CDR3 nucleotide sequence: TGCGCCAGCAGAGCCCCGGGACTAGCGGGAGGAGGGGCAGATACGCAGTATTTT.

This chain connects TRBV7-2 to TRBJ2-3; the match to TRBD2 covers 7 bases. The V and J ends lost 1 base and 6 bases, in that order; junction bases with no gene match: 1. The CDR3 loop spans 13 amino acids. The germline gives CDR1 SGHTA, CDR2 FQGNSA. DNA for the CDR3: TGTGCCAGCAGCTTAGGGGAGGGGGATACGCAGTATTTT. Residues: CASSLGEGDTQYF.

The V gene is TRBV4-3, the J gene TRBJ2-2, with 7 nucleotides matching TRBD2. V shed 5 bases, J shed 2 bases, and the junction held 5 bases outside the gene matches. The CDR3 runs 15 residues. Germline CDR1 is LGHNA and CDR2 is YSLEER. CDR3 DNA sequence: TGCGCCAGCAGCTCGGGGGGACTAAACACCGGGGAGCTGTTTTTT. It specifies CASSSGGLNTGELFF.

This chain connects TRBV28 to TRBJ1-1; D remains ambiguous. V was clipped by 6 bases and J by 11 bases, with 25 bases between them. This CDR3 is 15 amino acids long. The germline gives CDR1 MDHEN, CDR2 SYDVKM. CDR3 sequence: CASSPPRTQGGEAFF. Written as DNA, the CDR3 is TGTGCCAGCAGCCCTCCTAGGACTCAAGGTGGGGAGGCTTTCTTT.

The rearrangement links TRBV7-2 to TRBJ1-5; 8 bases align to TRBD1. There are 15 residues in the CDR3. CDR1 SGHTA and CDR2 FQGNSA come from the germline V gene. The V and J ends lost 4 bases and 4 bases, in that order; junction bases with no gene match: 6. The CDR3 protein is CASSSGQGHNQPQHF. CDR3 DNA sequence: TGTGCCAGCAGCTCCGGACAGGGTCATAATCAGCCCCAGCATTTT.

The V and J genes are TRBV28 and TRBJ2-3; 11 positions match TRBD2. After removal of 6 bases from V and 2 bases from J, the junction contained 4 bases not matched to a gene. Germline CDR1 is MDHEN and CDR2 is SYDVKM. The CDR3 spans 15 residues. The CDR3 region has the DNA TGTGCCAGCAGCCGACTAGCGGGAAACACAGATACGCAGTATTTT. This encodes CASSRLAGNTDTQYF. The full variable domain, with the rest looked up from reference TRBV28 and TRBJ2-3, is DVKVTQSSRYLVKRTGEKVFLECVQDMDHENMFWYRQDPGLGLRLIYFSYDVKMKEKGDIPEGYSVSREKKERFSLILESASTNQTSMYLCASSRLAGNTDTQYFGPGTRLTVL.

The gene calls are TRBV9 and TRBJ2-2; D is undetermined. CDR3 length: 14 residues. Trimming removed 0 bases from V and 5 bases from J, with 8 bases in between. CDR1 is SGDLS, CDR2 YYNGEE, per germline. The CDR3 DNA reads as TGTGCCAGCAGCGTAGTATCTCTTACCGGGGAGCTGTTTTTT. Encoded protein: CASSVVSLTGELFF.

The V and J genes are TRBV28 and TRBJ2-2; TRBD1 matches at 8 bases. The V segment lost 10 bases and the J segment 6 bases; nucleotides outside the gene matches: 4. Germline V gene data show CDR1 as MDHEN and CDR2 as SYDVKM. This CDR3 contains 12 residues. CDR3 protein: CATLQGAGELFF. CDR3 in DNA: TGTGCCACCCTACAGGGGGCCGGGGAGCTGTTTTTT.

The chain recombines TRBV4-3 with TRBJ1-2; D gene ambiguous. The germline gives CDR1 LGHNA, CDR2 YSLEER. V lost 0 bases, J lost 4 bases, and 6 bases lay in between. This CDR3 has 13 residues. The CDR3 sequence: CASSQEQLYGYTF. DNA of the CDR3: TGCGCCAGCAGCCAAGAACAGCTCTATGGCTACACCTTC.

This clone was seen a few times. The chain joins TRBV4-2 to TRBJ1-5; D is unclear. Germline V gene sequence: CDR1 LGHNA, CDR2 YNFKEQ. V lost 0 bases to trimming and J lost 5 bases, with 17 bases between them. CDR3 length: 17 residues. The CDR3 protein is CASSQDQDSRFYQPQHF. The CDR3 DNA sequence: TGTGCCAGCAGCCAAGATCAGGATTCCAGGTTCTATCAGCCCCAGCATTTT.